One sample yielded the 21 T cell receptor beta chains listed below, sequenced in a study of response to subunit inactivated influenza vaccine. TCRdb fed the RT-PCR reads into MiXCR, producing one record per CDR3 protein. Among more than 450,000 distinct CDR3 sequences, roughly 8.2% were seen once, and the ten largest hold 13%. The specimen was PBMCs from blood, collected 23 months after vaccination. Every receptor here comes from a man aged 45 to 70 who received an inactivated influenza vaccine.

This clonotype has a handful of counts. This chain joins TRBV12-3 or TRBV12-4 and TRBJ2-1, with a tentative D call TRBD2 (6 bases). This CDR3 contains 16 residues. The V end was cut by 1 base, the J end by 2 bases, with 12 bases between. CDR3 residues: CASSLVRSGAYNEQFF. CDR3 nucleotides: TGTGCCAGCAGTTTAGTTCGTAGCGGTGCCTACAATGAGCAGTTCTTC.

The gene calls are TRBV6-2 or TRBV6-3 and TRBJ2-7; D unclear. Germline V gene data show CDR1 as MNHEY and CDR2 as SVGEGT. The CDR3 sequence is 14 residues long. V was pared by 6 bases and J by 0 bases, with 12 bases between. The CDR3 protein is CASSRVPNSYEQYF. The CDR3 region has the DNA TGTGCCAGCAGCCGGGTTCCTAACTCCTACGAGCAGTACTTC.

This clonotype was seen only a few times. CDR3 protein: CAISARGRIDTQYF. CDR3 sequence (DNA): TGTGCCATCAGTGCCAGGGGGCGCATAGATACGCAGTATTTT. V gene TRBV10-3 combines with J gene TRBJ2-3, with 8 nucleotides matching TRBD1. CDR3 size: 14 residues. V shed 4 bases, J shed 5 bases, and the junction held 5 bases outside the gene matches. Germline V gene sequence: CDR1 ENHRY, CDR2 SYGVKD.

This clonotype was seen a few times. The chain employs TRBV10-3 and TRBJ1-3; D uncertain. CDR3 length: 15 residues. Trimming took off 5 bases at V and 0 bases at J, with 11 bases between the two ends. Germline V gives CDR1 ENHRY, CDR2 SYGVKD. CDR3 bases: TGTGCCATCAGTCCCCCAGCAGGCTCTGGAAACACCATATATTTT. Translation gives CAISPPAGSGNTIYF.

The sample holds many counts of this clonotype. The CDR3 DNA reads as TGTGCCAGCAGCAGGTGGACTGGATACGAGCAGTACTTC. Translation gives CASSRWTGYEQYF. The rearrangement joins TRBV3-1 to TRBJ2-7; D might be TRBD2 (5 bases). The CDR3 loop spans 13 amino acids. Trimming pared 5 bases from V and 4 bases from J, leaving 12 bases between. Germline assignment: CDR1 LGHDT and CDR2 YNNKEL (reference sequence).

The chain links TRBV4-3 to TRBJ2-7; 10 bases line up with TRBD1. This CDR3 has 16 amino acids. Per the germline V gene, CDR1 is LGHNA and CDR2 is YSLEER. Unmatched junction bases numbered 4, after V lost 0 bases and J lost 2 bases. CDR3 sequence: CASSQDGTGDPYEQYF. The DNA for the CDR3 is TGCGCCAGCAGCCAAGACGGGACAGGGGATCCCTACGAGCAGTACTTC.

This clonotype was seen repeatedly, ten times or more. The chain joins TRBV5-5 to TRBJ2-5; possibly TRBD2 for D (6 bases). Trimming pared 0 bases from V and 5 bases from J, leaving 17 bases between. The CDR3 spans 16 residues. Germline values: CDR1 SGHKS, CDR2 YYEKEE (reference sequence). DNA of the CDR3: TGTGCCAGCAGCTTGGGGCGGGGTAGGGGTTCGGAGACCCAGTACTTC. This encodes CASSLGRGRGSETQYF.

The V call is TRBV4-2, the J call TRBJ1-2, with no clear D. The CDR3 is made up of 15 amino acids. Trimming took off 0 bases at V and 8 bases at J, with 16 bases between the two ends. Germline V lookup: CDR1 LGHNA, CDR2 YNFKEQ. DNA of the CDR3: TGTGCCAGCAGCCAAGAGAGCAGGTCGCTGGGAGGCTACACCTTC. Protein: CASSQESRSLGGYTF.

This rearrangement joins TRBV20-1 to TRBJ2-5, with TRBD2 matching over 10 bases. Germline V gene data show CDR1 as DFQATT and CDR2 as SNEGSKA (reference sequence). The CDR3 contains 16 residues. J gave up 5 bases and V 2 bases, and 11 bases lay outside the gene matches. The CDR3, as DNA: TGCAGTGCTAGATCATTTTTAGCGGGAGGTTGGGAGACCCAGTACTTC. Translating it yields CSARSFLAGGWETQYF.

This clonotype was counted at least ten times. J is TRBJ2-7 and V is TRBV20-1; D might be TRBD1 or TRBD2, each matching 5 bases. CDR1 and CDR2 (germline): DFQATT, SNEGSKA (reference sequence). The CDR3 runs 14 residues. V was pared by 0 bases and J by 3 bases, with 12 bases between. As DNA, the CDR3 is TGCAGTGCTAGAGACAGGGACGGTGACTACGAGCAGTACTTC. Amino acids: CSARDRDGDYEQYF.

This clonotype was seen ten or more times. The rearrangement joins TRBV6-1 to TRBJ1-2; no firm D call. The ends were cut back, 6 bases at V and 5 bases at J, with 16 bases in the middle. Germline-derived CDR1 and CDR2 are MNHNS and SASEGT. CDR3 size: 14 residues. CDR3 coding DNA: TGTGCCAGCAGCCCCCAGCATCCCGGGTATGGCTACACCTTC. It encodes CASSPQHPGYGYTF.

Ten or more counts support this clonotype. V usage is TRBV12-3 or TRBV12-4 and J usage is TRBJ2-2, with 7 bases aligning to TRBD1. V was pared by 1 base and J by 4 bases, with 9 bases of the junction left unmatched. The CDR3 has 17 amino acids. CDR3 amino acids: CASSLGHGAGGTGELFF. The CDR3 DNA is TGTGCCAGCAGTTTAGGACACGGGGCAGGGGGCACCGGGGAGCTGTTTTTT.

This clonotype was observed at least ten times. The J gene is TRBJ1-1, the V gene TRBV19; possibly TRBD1 for D (5 bases). The CDR3 covers 13 residues. Trimming pared 5 bases from V and 3 bases from J, leaving 10 bases between. Per germline, CDR1 LNHDA and CDR2 SQIVND (reference sequence). The CDR3 spells CASSPRGYTEAFF. As DNA, the CDR3 is TGTGCCAGTAGTCCTCGGGGGTACACTGAAGCTTTCTTT. The variable domain in full, completed from reference TRBV19 and TRBJ1-1, reads DGGITQSPKYLFRKEGQNVTLSCEQNLNHDAMYWYRQDPGQGLRLIYYSQIVNDFQKGDIAEGYSVSREKKESFPLTVTSAQKNPTAFYLCASSPRGYTEAFFGQGTRLTVV.

This chain links TRBV20-1 with TRBJ2-3, with 12 bases that match TRBD2. This CDR3 contains 16 residues. V dropped 1 base and J dropped 6; count of bases not matched to a gene: 8. CDR1 DFQATT and CDR2 SNEGSKA come from the germline V gene (reference sequence). CDR3 sequence: CSARATSGGISDTQYF. CDR3 coding DNA: TGCAGTGCTAGAGCAACTAGCGGGGGGATTTCGGATACGCAGTATTTT.

The CDR3 nucleotides read TGTGCCAGCAGCGTAGATTGGGTTGGCACTGAAGCTTTCTTT. Translation gives CASSVDWVGTEAFF. The V call is TRBV9, the J call TRBJ1-1; the D is unclear. The CDR3 contains 14 residues. V shed 0 bases and J shed 4 bases, with 10 bases lying between them. CDR1 is SGDLS, CDR2 YYNGEE, per germline.

This chain joins TRBV12-3 or TRBV12-4 and TRBJ2-5; D might be TRBD1 (7 bases). Trimming stripped 7 bases from V and 2 bases from J, with 17 bases between. The CDR3 consists of 15 residues. The CDR3 loop reads CASTSQGGTQETQYF. CDR3 coding DNA: TGTGCCAGCACCTCTCAGGGGGGCACGCAAGAGACCCAGTACTTC.

Only a few counts were recorded for this clonotype. The CDR3 region has the DNA TGTGCCAGCAGCTGGGACAGAAACACTGAAGCTTTCTTT. It specifies CASSWDRNTEAFF. The chain combines TRBV5-6 with TRBJ1-1; TRBD1 matches 7 bases. This CDR3 has 13 residues. The J segment lost 2 bases and the V segment lost 3 bases, leaving 1 base of the junction unmatched. The germline V gene has CDR1 SGHDT and CDR2 YYEEEE. The whole variable domain, filled in from reference TRBV5-6 and TRBJ1-1, reads DAGVTQSPTHLIKTRGQQVTLRCSPKSGHDTVSWYQQALGQGPQFIFQYYEEEERQRGNFPDRFSGHQFPNYSSELNVNALLLGDSALYLCASSWDRNTEAFFGQGTRLTVV.

This clonotype was picked up a small number of times. This chain uses TRBV25-1 with TRBJ2-1; 7 bases are shared with TRBD2. CDR1 MGHDK and CDR2 SYGVNS come from the germline V gene. The CDR3 totals 13 residues. The trim removed 7 bases at V and 5 bases at J, leaving 5 bases unmatched. The CDR3 bases are TGTGCCAGCATCGGACTAGTAGACAATGAGCAGTTCTTC. Translated: CASIGLVDNEQFF.

The chain has TRBV13 and TRBJ2-1; D not resolved. Germline-derived CDR1 and CDR2 are PRHDT and FYEKMQ (reference sequence). The V end lost 6 bases, the J end lost 10 bases, and 13 bases lay between the germline ends. CDR3 length: 12 residues. The DNA for the CDR3 is TGTGCCAGCAGGGATTCTACTACCGAGCAGTTCTTC. Protein: CASRDSTTEQFF.

This clonotype was counted ten times or more. The chain combines TRBV6-1 with TRBJ2-7; D not resolved. This CDR3 region has 15 residues. Trimming left V 3 bases short and J 0 bases short, with 12 bases between. Germline-derived CDR1 and CDR2 are MNHNS and SASEGT. This chain's CDR3 is CASSDERLDSYEQYF. CDR3 nucleotide sequence: TGTGCCAGCAGTGATGAGCGCCTAGACTCCTACGAGCAGTACTTC.

At least ten counts were recorded for this clonotype. V usage is TRBV7-2 and J usage is TRBJ1-4, with TRBD1 as a possible D gene (5 bases). The V end lost 1 base, the J end lost 6 bases, and 12 bases lay between the germline ends. The CDR3 totals 15 residues. Germline-derived CDR1 and CDR2 are SGHTA and FQGNSA. The CDR3 nucleotides read TGTGCCAGCAGCTTAGGGGGGTTGTACGATGAAAAACTGTTTTTT. Its protein product is CASSLGGLYDEKLFF.